The clone carrying this T cell receptor (beta chain) was detected many times. Antigen: not known. This sample was included in a study of T cells in Graves' hyperthyroidism and ophthalmopathy. Study details: The initial diagnosis was the point when peripheral blood was collected, ahead of any treatment. Study-level results: The model anticipated ophthalmopathy a median approximately six months pre-onset.

Amplified TCR beta CDR3 regions came from RNA transcripts. The HTBI set primed first-round TCR CDR3 RT-PCR. TCRdb re-analysed the multiplex PCR reads in MiXCR, keeping a single row per CDR3 protein. The repertoire holds roughly 640,000 distinct CDR3 sequences, 15% to 20% seen once, with roughly 3.3% in the top ten. The PBMCs had their origin in less than 13 ml of fresh peripheral blood. Sequences were obtained from blood. The sequence was collected from a woman between 35 and 50 years old with Graves' ophthalmopathy.

The CDR3 sequence is CAWGTNYEQYF. The CDR3 coding sequence is TGTGCCTGGGGTACAAACTACGAGCAGTACTTC. This sequence joins TRBV30 and TRBJ2-7, with D unresolved. Germline V gene sequence: CDR1 GTSNPN, CDR2 SVGIG (reference sequence). This CDR3 contains 11 residues. Trimming removed 5 bases at V and 3 bases at J, with 8 bases between.